The following is a T cell receptor (beta chain) sequence with its context. This specimen comes from a study of cytomegalovirus exposure and HLA in healthy donors. There are 16 residues in the CDR3. Germline V gene sequence: CDR1 SEHNR, CDR2 FQNEAQ (reference sequence). The junction had 9 bases not matched to a gene; V was cut back by 1 base and J by 6 bases. PCR was performed using 60 Vbeta and 13 Jbeta primers. Sequencing was performed with immunoSEQ multiplex PCR; in TCRdb, only in-frame clones are kept and a portion is missing. The top ten hold about 4.1% of the sample, which has more than 100,000 clones, under 85% seen once.

This rearrangement joins TRBV7-9 to TRBJ2-3, with TRBD2 matching 8 bases. The receptor's source is a man aged 45-60 years in good health and CMV-seropositive. The sequencing input was PBMCs. Written as DNA, the CDR3 is TGTGCCAGCAGCTTAGGACCAGCGGGAGTTATTGATACGCAGTATTTT. Its translation: CASSLGPAGVIDTQYF.